This TCR beta chain was found in a study of blood T cells in healthy people across ages. Study observations and caveats: From one million sequenced T cells, diversity estimates were lower bounds.

Caucasian, healthy and from Russia, the donors were aged between about 6 and 100. Germline CDR1 is SNHLY and CDR2 is FYNNEI. The CDR3 covers 13 residues. V lost 7 bases to trimming and J lost 1 base, with 10 bases between them. Comment on this clonotype: Its antigen remains unknown.

PCR was performed a second time for about 7 to 11 cycles using a sample-barcoded 5' primer and a J-beta primer mix. Per-sample output comprised a minimum of 3 million paired-end reads containing CDR3. From the 5' RACE reads, TCRdb called clonotypes with MiXCR, one entry per CDR3 protein. Seen here are about 1,500,000 distinct CDR3 sequences, 42% observed once, and the top ten hold roughly 7.9%. This chain connects TRBV2 to TRBJ1-1; the D is unclear. The sequence was obtained from a woman younger than 30 in good health. Source material: blood. The DNA of the CDR3 is TGTGCCAGCAATAAGGACGGGAACACTGAAGCTTTCTTT. Translating it yields CASNKDGNTEAFF.